The following is a T cell receptor (beta chain) sequence with its context. No cognate antigen has been identified for it. These data come from a study of cytomegalovirus exposure and HLA in healthy donors (dated by TCRdb to 2015 to 2018). In terms of the full investigation: An earlier analysis of approximately 590 of the donors reported 250 to 300 Gb of sequence data and 117 million unique TCR beta sequences from about 180 million T cells. Roughly 310 gigabases of sequencing data and 70 million to 85 million unique TCR sequences were included in an early release covering about 700 HLA-typed donors. Of the roughly 390 genotyped donors, around 81% fell in the genetic ancestry cluster associated with self-reported Caucasian donors. The study was designed to test whether signatures of past pathogen exposure could be identified by cataloging public T cell receptors. Using immunosequencing, the study profiled T cell repertoires from about 650 subjects and related those repertoires to cytomegalovirus serostatus. Along with the roughly 710-subject first cohort, a separate validation cohort of some 130 different subjects was used. To predict cytomegalovirus infection status, the study brought together high-throughput TCR immunosequencing, statistical association of individual TCRs with disease status, and machine learning. A later analysis re-analyzed previously published TCR beta repertoires from about 730 donors and added high-resolution HLA genotyping to study TCR occurrence patterns. In the later analysis, no new phenotypic data were used to find candidate immune exposures; instead, reliance was placed on TCR beta sequences and their occurrence across donors. An earlier analysis of 587 of the donors used high-throughput TCR beta sequencing to judge whether each TCR beta V gene segment behaved as functional or pseudogenic. Donor age, sex, ethnicity and CMV serostatus were compiled together with the repertoire data. Genome-wide SNP genotypes for about three fifths of the roughly 670 donors were used in a later genetic analysis, which treated that subset as a discovery cohort. All discovery cohort repertoires had been generated on a single sequencing platform. Both class I and class II loci were covered by HLA typing, at four-digit resolution. The number of typed donors differed by locus: roughly 629-630 for A, B, C, DRB1 and DQB1; approximately 520 for DQA1; some 590 for DPA1; and some 470 for DPB1. Because of strong linkage in the cohort, a handful of DR-DQ haplotypes were treated as single units for association and clustering. Among over 350 genotyped donors of the cohort, an average of roughly 240,000 unique TCR beta nucleotide sequences were sequenced per donor, approximately 20% of them non-productive. What the work shows at the level of the full study, not this receptor alone: Because HLA typing was missing for some donors at each locus, association tests included only the typed subset. In a later analysis, most CMV-associated TCR beta chains were found to appear HLA-restricted, with HLA associations seemingly driven largely by CMV exposure. Cytomegalovirus status was reported to be diagnosed by the classifier with high specificity and sensitivity in both the original and validation cohorts. Only TCR beta chains were sequenced in this cohort, and the absence of alpha or paired-chain data limited detectable features. An earlier analysis of roughly 570 of the donors showed that most TCR beta V segments appeared in productive rearrangements either about 90% or about 30% of the time, which broadly matched IMGT annotations. When HLA alleles, especially DR and DQ, strongly co-occurred, attributing TCR associations to individual alleles was difficult. A further reported finding was that TCR beta sequences accurately predicted the HLA-A and HLA-B alleles for most subjects in the first cohort. Compared with equally common non-associated chains, HLA-associated TCR beta chains in a later analysis were more clonally expanded and had lower generation probabilities. Three of the identified cytomegalovirus-associated TCR beta chains were confirmed in vitro to be specific for cytomegalovirus antigens. In a later analysis, TCR association rates were found to vary across HLA loci, with the most associated TCRs seen for DRB1 alleles and the fewest for HLA-C alleles. Immune exposure information for the cohort was limited to CMV serostatus. A later genetic analysis associated a missense DCLRE1C variant with V-gene and J-gene trimming of TCR beta chains, and an independent cohort replicated the association. In a later analysis, some 17,000 TCR beta sequences were associated with specific HLA alleles at a false discovery rate of 0.05. Some IMGT-functional V segments, including TRBV6-2 and TRBV6-3, could not be distinguished by the 87-base-pair reads and were therefore excluded. In a later genetic analysis, fewer N-insertions in productive TCRs were reported among donors in an Asian-associated ancestry cluster than the 666-donor mean. Across donors, most TCR sequences were observed very rarely, whereas some public TCRs were present in many individuals. Linkage disequilibrium might explain the correlated functional status among segregating V segments, but an unknown experimental factor could not be excluded. Several of the top co-occurrence clusters appeared to be linked to parvovirus B19, influenza, CMV and Epstein-Barr virus, according to a later analysis. A group of highly shared sequence variants was considered likely to be a technical artifact of the sequencing pipeline. A total of about 150 TCR beta chains were listed by the study as associated with cytomegalovirus. Sequencing depth was assumed to be roughly uniform across donors in the presence/absence analyses, though that assumption may not hold. Because counts were too low, about 15 rarely observed V segments, including chromosome 9 orphons, were left out of the earlier analysis of a few hundred of the donors. The authors suggested that the approach could potentially be extended to other disease states and immunological phenotypes.

The cohort consisted of 650 to 700 healthy bone marrow donors. All cohort members were sampled while nominally healthy, although unrecorded immune exposures were likely present. The donor tested CMV seropositive and was one of the 289 seropositive cohort members. A peripheral blood sample was provided by each donor, and peripheral blood mononuclear cells were used for TCR beta sequencing. The Qiagen DNeasy Blood Extraction Kit was used to extract genomic DNA from the blood cell samples. Its CDR3 holds 13 amino acids, cysteine through phenylalanine. Of all the DNA, just the CDR3 is kept, 39 bases in frame from base 1. According to the germline V gene (reference sequence), CDR1 reads MNHEY and CDR2 reads SMNVEV. Trimming at the junction amounts to 6 bases on V and 5 bases on J, and the germline ends lie 11 bases apart. The library was prepared using the immunoSEQ multiplex PCR assay. For the multiplex PCR, a mixture combining 60 forward primers for TCR Vbeta segments and 13 reverse primers for TCR Jbeta segments was used. Amplification of the CDR3 region of rearranged TCR beta genes was performed with a multiplex PCR assay on genomic DNA. The Illumina HiSeq System was used to sequence the amplified TCR beta libraries as 87-base-pair reads. The paper's processing steps were these. Across the 500 to 850 repertoires, a later analysis counted some 81 million unique TCR beta chains, approximately 10 million of which were shared by at least two donors. To remove PCR and sequencing errors, raw reads were error-corrected and collapsed into unique sequences using a nearest-neighbor algorithm that merged closely related sequences. To assign V, D and J gene segments, CDR3 sequences were aligned to IMGT reference sequences. For a sequence to be retained, a match of at least six nucleotides was required to both a V gene segment and a J gene segment. Rearrangements were classified as productive when the CDR3 lacked stop codons and remained in frame with V and J, and all other rearrangements were classified as non-productive. Following IMGT convention, CDR3 was defined as the stretch from the second conserved V-encoded cysteine to the conserved J-encoded phenylalanine. The earlier analysis of fewer than 750 of the donors excluded sequences that lacked an unambiguous match to a single V gene segment. In an earlier analysis of 587 of the donors, V segments were called functional above 56.7% productive rearrangements and were called segregating when the between-donor standard deviation exceeded 5%. A statistical classification framework was built for diagnosing cytomegalovirus status from the catalog of TCR beta chain sequences. V and J gene assignment, in a later analysis, came from comparing TCR nucleotide sequences with IMGT/GENE-DB human TR gene sequences. Using the TCRdist pipeline, a later analysis assigned CDR3 sequences along with most-parsimonious VDJ recombination scenarios. In a later analysis, each TCR beta chain was defined by its CDR3 amino acid sequence together with its V-gene family, and reads lacking a unique V-gene family were excluded. To address suspected cross-contamination and a sequencing artifact, a later analysis removed a few hundred highly shared, low-generation-probability nucleotide sequences. In a later analysis, a clonal expansion index was calculated for each public chain from normalized within-repertoire ranks of inferred template counts. A later analysis computed generation probabilities with a VDJ recombination model fitted to out-of-frame rearrangements, and checked the results against IGoR. In a later analysis, TCR-TCR, TCR-HLA and TCR-CMV co-occurrence was scored with hypergeometric tests, and a repertoire-size bias correction was applied to TCR pairs. In a later analysis, false discovery rates were estimated by permuting HLA or CMV assignments 20 times. A later analysis grouped co-occurring TCRs with DBSCAN, adding TCRdist sequence similarity when clustering within HLA-allele-positive subsets. Co-occurrence clustering excluded repertoires with fewer than 30,000 or more than 120,000 public chains, plus five with anomalous nucleotide sharing. TCRdb re-hosts the immuneACCESS table, in-frame sequences only. Its copies lack some clones; in the studies checked, an unresolved V gene accounts for under half of them, and the cause for the rest is not known. The V and J calls and clone size come from that table; D and trimming were worked out from the DNA. The table for this sample shows under 200,000 clones. The ten biggest clones cover around 0.8% of the sample.

The origin of this receptor is a woman aged 18-29 years in good health and CMV-seropositive. The sequenced material came from PBMCs. The rearranged segments are TRBV27 and TRBJ2-1, with no reliable assignment of the D segment. The DNA reads TGTGCCAGCAGGGTCCTCGGTGACAATGAGCAGTTCTTC. Its coded protein is CASRVLGDNEQFF.